The sequence of this T cell receptor beta chain was determined in a study of T cell responses to AZD1222 COVID-19 vaccine. About the research overall: Combined were second doses at about 4 or about 12 weeks. General observations from the study: Unmutated variant regions are reportedly the target of nearly half of TCRs that are spike-specific.

Only in-frame clones appear in the TCRdb table, and some are missing; sequencing was by immunoSEQ multiplex PCR. In the table there are about 170,000 clones, around 90% of which are singletons. A note on this clone: Its target is unknown.

CDR3 length: 14 amino acids. The V and J ends lost 3 bases and 7 bases, in that order; junction bases with no gene match: 4. Per germline, CDR1 LNHDA and CDR2 SQIVND (reference sequence). The sequence was obtained from an adult in good health. The source material was peripheral blood, sampled on day 0 of AZD1222 vaccination. J is TRBJ1-4 and V is TRBV19, with 8 bases lining up with TRBD1. The CDR3 nucleotides are TGTGCCAGTAGTATTCCAGGGGGCCTTGAAAAACTGTTTTTT. This gives the protein CASSIPGGLEKLFF.